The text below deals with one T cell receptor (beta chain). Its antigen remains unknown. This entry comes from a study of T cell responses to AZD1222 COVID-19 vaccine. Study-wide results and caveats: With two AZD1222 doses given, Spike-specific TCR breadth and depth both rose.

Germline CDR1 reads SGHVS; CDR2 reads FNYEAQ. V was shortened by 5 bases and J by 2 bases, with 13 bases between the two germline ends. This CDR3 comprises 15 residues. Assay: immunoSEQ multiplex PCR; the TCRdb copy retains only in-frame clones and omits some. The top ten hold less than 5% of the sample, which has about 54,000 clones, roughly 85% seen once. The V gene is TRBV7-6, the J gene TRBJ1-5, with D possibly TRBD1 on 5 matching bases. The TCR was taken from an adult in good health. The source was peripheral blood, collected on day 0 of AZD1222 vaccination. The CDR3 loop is CASSPGTEGNQPQHF. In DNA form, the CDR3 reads TGTGCCAGCAGCCCAGGGACGGAGGGCAATCAGCCCCAGCATTTT.